This T cell receptor (beta chain) was documented in a study of early T cells in non-severe SARS-CoV-2 infection. This clonotype was found many times. What it binds is unknown. Trimming took off 0 bases at V and 3 bases at J, with 9 bases between the two ends. This CDR3 comprises 15 residues. Individual cDNA molecules each received unique molecular identifiers attached to them. Each CDR3 protein gets one entry after TCRdb re-called the 5' RACE reads with MiXCR. The table has 75,000 to 80,000 distinct CDR3 sequences, 8.5% to 10% seen once. Findings of the study overall: Anti-spike CD8 specificities were favored by VDJdb matching, whose results missed private and CD4 specificities.

This chain uses TRBV12-3 or TRBV12-4 with TRBJ2-4; D perhaps matches TRBD1 (5 bases). Sequencing was carried out using whole blood. The source of this sequence is an adult who was a healthcare worker with PCR-confirmed SARS-CoV-2 infection or an uninfected control (not recorded which). The CDR3 nucleotides read TGTGCCAGCAGTTTAGCGGCAGGGATCAAAAACATTCAGTACTTC. Its translation: CASSLAAGIKNIQYF.